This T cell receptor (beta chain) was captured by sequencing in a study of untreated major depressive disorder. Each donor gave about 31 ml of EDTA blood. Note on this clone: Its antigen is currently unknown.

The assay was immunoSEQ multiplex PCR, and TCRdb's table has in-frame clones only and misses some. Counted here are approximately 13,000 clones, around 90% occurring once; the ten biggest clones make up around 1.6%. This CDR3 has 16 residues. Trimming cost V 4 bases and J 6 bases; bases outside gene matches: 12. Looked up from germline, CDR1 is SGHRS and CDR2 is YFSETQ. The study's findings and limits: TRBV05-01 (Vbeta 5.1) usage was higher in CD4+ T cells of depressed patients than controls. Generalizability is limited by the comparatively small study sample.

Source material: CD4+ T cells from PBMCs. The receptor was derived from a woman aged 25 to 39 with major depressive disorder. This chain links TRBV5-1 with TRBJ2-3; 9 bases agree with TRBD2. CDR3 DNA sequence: TGCGCCAGCAGCCCTGTGGGAGCGGGAGGTCGGGATACGCAGTATTTT. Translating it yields CASSPVGAGGRDTQYF.